The sequence of this T cell receptor (beta chain) was determined in a study of shared clonotypes between healthy human individuals. Study at large: Donors had three CD4 naive, three CD4 memory, two CD8 naive and one CD8 memory plate apiece. The study, taken as a whole, reports: Apart from blood, nothing was sampled; tissue repertoires likely differ.

On this clone: No antigen is known for it.

V trimming: 10 bases; J trimming: 7 bases; junction bases outside the gene matches: 5. The CDR3 length is 13 residues. In germline, CDR1 is WSHSY, CDR2 SAAADI. Generated by immunoSEQ multiplex PCR, the TCRdb table keeps only in-frame clones and is missing some. Here the sample spans a few million clones, almost 96% being singletons. The sample comprised naive CD4+ T cells sorted from blood. The subset is: CD45RA+ positively selected. This TCR was sampled from a man younger than 35 in good health. The chain joins TRBV10-2 to TRBJ1-6; 9 bases align to TRBD1. The CDR3 loop is CATTGTGNSPLHF. For the CDR3, the DNA is TGCGCCACTACCGGGACAGGGAATTCACCCCTCCACTTT.